This T cell receptor (beta chain) was obtained from a study of blood T cell repertoires in COVID-19. At the level of the study: Samples representing acute and convalescent COVID-19 were sourced from the United States, Italy and Spain.

Sequenced by immunoSEQ multiplex PCR; TCRdb stores in-frame clones only, minus some. The profile covers 150,000 to 200,000 clones, with approximately 85% appearing a single time and 9.8% taken by the ten largest. The CDR3 totals 16 residues. J was trimmed by 7 bases and V by 4 bases; bases with no gene match: 12. The germline V gene encodes CDR1 SGHDT and CDR2 YYEEEE. V is TRBV5-6 and J is TRBJ2-1, with 9 bases lining up with TRBD2. This receptor was obtained from an elderly woman with acute or convalescent COVID-19. The sample consisted of peripheral blood. The CDR3 region has the DNA TGTGCCAGCAGCCGGAGCGGACTAGCGTTCACTAATGAGCAGTTCTTC. Protein product: CASSRSGLAFTNEQFF.